Listed here is a single T cell receptor beta chain. Its target is unknown. This sample was taken from a study of cytomegalovirus exposure and HLA in healthy donors. General study results and limits: Per a later analysis, 15,000 to 20,000 TCR beta sequences showed association with HLA alleles at 0.05 false discovery rate. Cytomegalovirus-associated status was assigned to about 170 TCR beta chains. When analyzed later, a missense DCLRE1C variant was found to be linked to TCR beta V- and J-gene trimming.

Both 60 Vbeta primers and 13 Jbeta primers went into the PCR. Per the original data handling: An analysis that came later counted some 80 million unique TCR beta chains, approximately 10 million shared. Clones were read by immunoSEQ multiplex PCR, and TCRdb kept only the in-frame ones, dropping some. From that table come the V and J calls and clone size; the DNA was used to work out D and trimming. The data contain more than 95,000 clones, approximately 86% of them singletons. The sequence derives from a man aged 18-30 years in good health and CMV-seronegative. The material sequenced was PBMCs.

The CDR3 nucleotides are TGTGCCAGCAGCTTAAACCGGTTAGCGGGGACAGGGGGCACTTACGAGCAGTACTTC. Protein: CASSLNRLAGTGGTYEQYF. The rearrangement joins TRBV7-2 to TRBJ2-7; 12 positions match TRBD1. The germline CDR1 and CDR2 sequences are SGHTA and FQGNSA. The CDR3 loop spans 19 amino acids. The trim removed 2 bases at V and 4 bases at J, leaving 15 bases unmatched.